Each of the 5 T cell receptor beta chains below was sequenced from the same sample in a study of regulatory T cells in long-lasting Graves disease. Arm-PCR of CDR3 regions and iRepertoire HTBI primers were the basis on which TCR beta libraries were built. In TCRdb, the multiplex PCR reads were re-called with MiXCR into one record per CDR3 protein. The sample yields roughly 440,000 distinct CDR3 sequences, about a sixth seen once. Time point in this sample: newly diagnosed GD, antithyroid drugs for less than 3 months. Following extraction of RNA from PBMCs, that RNA was used to make the TCR library. The same data also went into a second study, on T cells in Graves' hyperthyroidism and ophthalmopathy.

Source: peripheral blood mononuclear cells (PBMCs), taken at new diagnosis, from a patient treated with antithyroid drugs. These receptors came from a woman younger than 35 with Graves disease.

Details on this clonotype: Because the CDR3 is missing its conserved closing phenylalanine or tryptophan, this is likely a read error. The chain uses TRBV30 and TRBJ2-1; TRBD2 agrees at 15 bases. The germline V gene encodes CDR1 GTSNPN and CDR2 SVGIG (reference sequence). There are 20 residues in the CDR3. This CDR3 reads CAWNQPGLAGGWSSYNAQFV. Written as DNA, the CDR3 is TGTGCCTGGAATCAGCCGGGACTAGCGGGAGGTTGGAGCTCCTACAATGCGCAGTTCGTC.

This clonotype turned up a few times. The chain carries TRBV7-9 and TRBJ2-1; D not certain. Trimming removed 2 bases from V and 6 bases from J, with 8 bases in between. The CDR3 runs 13 residues. The V gene's germline CDR1 is SEHNR and CDR2 FQNEAQ (reference sequence). In DNA, the CDR3 is TGTGCCAGCAGCTTATTCGGCGGCAATGAGCAGTTCTTC. Its translation: CASSLFGGNEQFF. The variable domain in full, completed from reference TRBV7-9 and TRBJ2-1, reads DTGVSQNPRHKITKRGQNVTFRCDPISEHNRLYWYRQTLGQGPEFLTYFQNEAQLEKSRLLSDRFSAERPKGSFSTLEIQRTEQGDSAMYLCASSLFGGNEQFFGPGTRLTVL.

The genes are TRBV20-1 and TRBJ2-5, with 9 nucleotides matching TRBD2. The CDR3 is 13 amino acids. J gave up 4 bases and V 3 bases, and 3 bases lay outside the gene matches. The germline V gene encodes CDR1 DFQATT and CDR2 SNEGSKA (reference sequence). CDR3 coding DNA: TGCAGTGCTAGGAAACTAGCGGGAGAGACCCAGTACTTC. Its protein is CSARKLAGETQYF.

This clonotype was seen repeatedly, ten times or more. The genes are TRBV12-3 or TRBV12-4 and TRBJ1-2, with 8 positions matching TRBD1. The CDR3 runs 15 residues. J was trimmed by 0 bases and V by 7 bases; bases with no gene match: 7. The CDR3 DNA sequence: TGTGCCAGCACGGACAGGGTACGAGCTAACTATGGCTACACCTTC. This sequence encodes CASTDRVRANYGYTF.

Many counts were recorded for this clonotype. The gene calls are TRBV6-2 or TRBV6-3 and TRBJ2-7; D ambiguous. Germline assignment: CDR1 MNHEY and CDR2 SVGEGT. CDR3 length: 13 residues. Trimming left V 8 bases short and J 2 bases short, with 13 bases between. The CDR3 spells CASARSGAYEQYF. The CDR3 bases are TGTGCCAGCGCAAGGAGTGGTGCCTACGAGCAGTACTTC.